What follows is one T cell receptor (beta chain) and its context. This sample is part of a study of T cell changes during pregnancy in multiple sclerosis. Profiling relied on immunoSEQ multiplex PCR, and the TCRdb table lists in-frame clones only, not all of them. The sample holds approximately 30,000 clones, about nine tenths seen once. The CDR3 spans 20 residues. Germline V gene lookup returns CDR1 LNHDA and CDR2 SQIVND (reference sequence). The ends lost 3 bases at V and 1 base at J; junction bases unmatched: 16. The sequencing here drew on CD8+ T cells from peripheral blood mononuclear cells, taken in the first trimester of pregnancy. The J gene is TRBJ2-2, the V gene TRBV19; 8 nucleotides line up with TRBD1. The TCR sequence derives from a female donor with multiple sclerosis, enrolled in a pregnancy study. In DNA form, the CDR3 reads TGTGCCAGTAGTATTGGCTCTATTCTGAGGACAGGGAGGAACACCGGGGAGCTGTTTTTT. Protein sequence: CASSIGSILRTGRNTGELFF.